The subject of this entry is one T cell receptor (beta chain). This clonotype came up a few times. No cognate antigen has been identified for it. One base away there is no much larger clone; base qualities are not given. These data come from a study of human T cells and chemical hapten exposure (dated by TCRdb to about 2021). Describing the broader study: Libraries were pooled for sequencing, and variation in per-sample TCR yields was attributed mainly to small differences in library volumes within the pool. The study tracked peripheral blood TCR repertoire changes in vivo during primary and secondary sensitization to the hapten diphenylcyclopropenone (DPC) in alopecia patients. Both TCR alpha and TCR beta chains were sequenced from each blood RNA sample.

Unfractionated whole blood was collected in Tempus Blood RNA tubes, and total RNA was extracted from that blood. As TCR sequencing controls, five healthy volunteers were used, with blood taken at day 0, 2 weeks and 6 weeks. Library preparation employed 5' RACE. Sequencing was carried out with an Illumina MiSeq. Library preparation attached unique molecular identifiers to individual cDNA molecules for quantitative, reproducible TCR counting. Per the authors' processing: A median of roughly 100,000 TCRs per sample was observed, with a range of 23,224 to 690,600. V, J and CDR3 annotation of the TCR reads was performed with the Decombinator software suite. For the PS versus PT1 abundance plots, all samples were subsampled to the same number of TCRs (28,000). TCRs were defined as expanded if absent before sensitization and observed at least eight times at the 2-week time point. The raw public data were reprocessed by TCRdb itself: fastp quality trimming at Q25, MiXCR clonotype calling, in-frame beta chains only. Entries are consolidated by CDR3 protein sequence, retaining the most common genes and DNA. These V and J calls derive from TCRdb rather than the authors' analysis. This sample lists under 150,000 distinct CDR3 sequences; around 20% were detected once. The top ten clonotypes cover approximately 2.6% of the sample.

Summary of the overall study and its limitations: After repeated subsampling, the strength of the expansion versus patch-test correlation and the threshold at which it became significant changed. DPC sensitization did not change the number of TCRs with a frequency above 1 in 1000, and there was no evidence of changes in global repertoire structure.

Relative to germline, V is 1 base shorter and J is 7 bases shorter, with 14 bases between their ends. CDR1 and CDR2, per the germline V gene, are SGHTA and FQGNSA. Inclusive of the bounding cysteine and phenylalanine, the CDR3 is 15 residues long. The read is trimmed to its CDR3 DNA, 45 bases read in frame from base 1. The chain employs TRBV7-2 and TRBJ1-5; the D segment could be TRBD1, given 5 matching bases. This sequence originates from a human donor in good health. The CDR3 protein: CASSLEGSGIQPQHF. The nucleotide sequence is given as TGTGCCAGCAGCTTAGAGGGGTCAGGCATCCAGCCCCAGCATTTT.